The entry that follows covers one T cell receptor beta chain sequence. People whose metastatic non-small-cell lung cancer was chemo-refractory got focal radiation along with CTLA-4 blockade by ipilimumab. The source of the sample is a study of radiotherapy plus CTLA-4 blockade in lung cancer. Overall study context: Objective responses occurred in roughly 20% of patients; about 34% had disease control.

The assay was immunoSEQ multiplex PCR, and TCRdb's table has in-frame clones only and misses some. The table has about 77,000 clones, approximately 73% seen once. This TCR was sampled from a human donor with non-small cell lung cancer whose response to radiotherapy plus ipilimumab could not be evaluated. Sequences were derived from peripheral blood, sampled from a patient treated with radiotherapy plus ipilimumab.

The CDR3 bases are TGTGCCAGCAGTTTATTGGAGGTGGGAGGCTACACCTTC. Residues: CASSLLEVGGYTF. V is TRBV28 and J is TRBJ1-2; D is undetermined. The CDR3 runs to 13 residues. Per the germline V gene, CDR1 is MDHEN and CDR2 is SYDVKM. Trimming removed 1 base from V and 8 bases from J, with 11 bases in between.